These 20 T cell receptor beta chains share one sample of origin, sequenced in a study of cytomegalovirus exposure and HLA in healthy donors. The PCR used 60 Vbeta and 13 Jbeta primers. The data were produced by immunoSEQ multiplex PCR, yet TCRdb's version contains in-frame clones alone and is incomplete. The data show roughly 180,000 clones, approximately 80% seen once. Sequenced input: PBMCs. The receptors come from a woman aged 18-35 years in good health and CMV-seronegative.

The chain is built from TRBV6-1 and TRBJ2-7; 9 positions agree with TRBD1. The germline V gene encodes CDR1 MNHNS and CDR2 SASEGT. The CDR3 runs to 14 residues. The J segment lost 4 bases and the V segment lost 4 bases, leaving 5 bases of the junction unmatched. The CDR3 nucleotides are TGTGCCAGCAGTGTGGGGGACAGGGCTTACGAGCAGTACTTC. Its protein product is CASSVGDRAYEQYF.

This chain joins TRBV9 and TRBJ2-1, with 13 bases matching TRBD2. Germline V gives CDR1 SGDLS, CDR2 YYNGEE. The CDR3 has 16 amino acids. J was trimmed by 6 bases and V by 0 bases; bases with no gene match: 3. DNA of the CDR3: TGTGCCAGCAGCGTAGGACTAGCGGGAGGCTTCAATGAGCAGTTCTTC. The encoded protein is CASSVGLAGGFNEQFF.

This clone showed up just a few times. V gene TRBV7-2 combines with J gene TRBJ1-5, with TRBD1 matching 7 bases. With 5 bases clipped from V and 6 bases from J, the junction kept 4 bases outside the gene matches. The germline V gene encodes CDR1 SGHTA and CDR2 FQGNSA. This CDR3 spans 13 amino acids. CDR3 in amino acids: CASSPQGSQPQHF. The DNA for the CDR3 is TGTGCCAGCAGCCCACAGGGGTCTCAGCCCCAGCATTTT.

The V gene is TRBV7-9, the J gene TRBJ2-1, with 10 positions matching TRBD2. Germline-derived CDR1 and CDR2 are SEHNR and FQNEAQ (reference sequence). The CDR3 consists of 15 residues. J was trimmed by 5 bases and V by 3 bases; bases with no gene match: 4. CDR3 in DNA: TGTGCCAGCAGCTTGTCTAGCGGGAGTCACAATGAGCAGTTCTTC. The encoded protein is CASSLSSGSHNEQFF.

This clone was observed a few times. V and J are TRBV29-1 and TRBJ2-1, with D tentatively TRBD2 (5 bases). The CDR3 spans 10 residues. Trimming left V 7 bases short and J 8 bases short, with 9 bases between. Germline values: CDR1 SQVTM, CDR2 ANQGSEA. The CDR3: CSGGDDEQFF. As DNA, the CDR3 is TGCAGCGGGGGAGACGATGAGCAGTTCTTC.

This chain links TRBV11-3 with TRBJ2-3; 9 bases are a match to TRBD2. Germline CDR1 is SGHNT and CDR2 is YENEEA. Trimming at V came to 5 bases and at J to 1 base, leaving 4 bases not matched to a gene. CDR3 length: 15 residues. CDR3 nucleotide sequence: TGTGCCAGCAGCCCCAGGACTAGCGGCACAGATACGCAGTATTTT. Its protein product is CASSPRTSGTDTQYF.

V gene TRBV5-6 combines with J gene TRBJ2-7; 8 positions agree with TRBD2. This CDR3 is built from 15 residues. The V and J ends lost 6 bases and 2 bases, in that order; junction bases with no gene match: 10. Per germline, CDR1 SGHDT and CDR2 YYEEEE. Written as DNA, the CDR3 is TGTGCCAGCACCGAGTGGCGGGAGGCAGCCTACGAGCAGTACTTC. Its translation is CASTEWREAAYEQYF.

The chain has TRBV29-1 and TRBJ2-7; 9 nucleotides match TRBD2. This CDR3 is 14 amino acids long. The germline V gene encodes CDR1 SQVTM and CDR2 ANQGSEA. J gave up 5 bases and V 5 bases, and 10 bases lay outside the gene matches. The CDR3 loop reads CSVLLGSGSHEQYF. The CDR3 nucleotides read TGCAGCGTTTTACTGGGTAGCGGGAGCCACGAGCAGTACTTC.

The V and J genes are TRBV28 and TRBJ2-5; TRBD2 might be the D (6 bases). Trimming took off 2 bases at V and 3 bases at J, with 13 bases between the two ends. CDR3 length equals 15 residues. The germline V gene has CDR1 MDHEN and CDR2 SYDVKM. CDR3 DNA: TGTGCCAGCAGTTTAGCGGGGATGGAGGAAGAGACCCAGTACTTC. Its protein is CASSLAGMEEETQYF.

CDR3 sequence reads: CASSAQGGVGETQYF. Here the CDR3 DNA reads TGTGCCAGCAGCGCACAGGGGGGCGTAGGTGAGACCCAGTACTTC. The gene calls are TRBV7-2 and TRBJ2-5; 8 bases agree with TRBD1. With V trimmed by 5 bases and J by 5 bases, 10 bases remained unmatched. This CDR3 contains 15 residues. Germline V gene lookup returns CDR1 SGHTA and CDR2 FQGNSA.

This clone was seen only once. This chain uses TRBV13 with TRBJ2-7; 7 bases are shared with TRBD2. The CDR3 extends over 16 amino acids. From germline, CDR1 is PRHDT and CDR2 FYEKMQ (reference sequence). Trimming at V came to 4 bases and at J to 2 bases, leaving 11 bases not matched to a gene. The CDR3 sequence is CASSSLRDYGAYEQYF. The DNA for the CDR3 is TGTGCCAGCAGCTCCCTCCGGGACTACGGGGCCTACGAGCAGTACTTC.

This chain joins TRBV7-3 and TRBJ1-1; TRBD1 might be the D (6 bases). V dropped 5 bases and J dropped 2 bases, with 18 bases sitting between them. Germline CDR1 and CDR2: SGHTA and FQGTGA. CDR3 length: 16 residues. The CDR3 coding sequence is TGTGCCAGCAGCCCACACCAACAGGGTGTAAACACTGAAGCTTTCTTT. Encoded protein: CASSPHQQGVNTEAFF.

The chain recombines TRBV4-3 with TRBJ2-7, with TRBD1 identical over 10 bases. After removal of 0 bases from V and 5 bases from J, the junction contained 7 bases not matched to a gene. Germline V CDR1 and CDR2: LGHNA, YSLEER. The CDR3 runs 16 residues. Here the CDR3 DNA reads TGCGCCAGCAGCCAAGAATCCGGACAGGGGGGAAACGAGCAGTACTTC. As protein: CASSQESGQGGNEQYF.

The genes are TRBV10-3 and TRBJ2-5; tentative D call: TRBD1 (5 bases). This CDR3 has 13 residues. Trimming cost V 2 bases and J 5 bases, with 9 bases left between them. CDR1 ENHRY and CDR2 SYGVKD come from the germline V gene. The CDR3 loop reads CAISEQGSETQYF. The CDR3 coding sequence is TGTGCCATCAGTGAGCAGGGAAGCGAGACCCAGTACTTC.

CDR3 loop: CACEGLGTYEQYF. The CDR3 DNA is TGTGCCTGCGAAGGACTGGGAACCTACGAGCAGTACTTC. The chain links TRBV28 to TRBJ2-7; possibly TRBD2 for D (5 bases). The V end lost 11 bases, the J end lost 2 bases, and 16 bases lay between the germline ends. The CDR3 is 13 residues long. CDR1 and CDR2 from the germline V gene are MDHEN and SYDVKM.

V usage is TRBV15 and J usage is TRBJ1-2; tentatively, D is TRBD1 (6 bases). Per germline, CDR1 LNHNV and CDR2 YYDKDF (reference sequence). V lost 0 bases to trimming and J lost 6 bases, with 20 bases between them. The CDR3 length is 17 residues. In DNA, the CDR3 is TGTGCCACCAGCAGAGATCTCGATCCTAGGACAGCTAATGGCTACACCTTC. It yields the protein CATSRDLDPRTANGYTF.

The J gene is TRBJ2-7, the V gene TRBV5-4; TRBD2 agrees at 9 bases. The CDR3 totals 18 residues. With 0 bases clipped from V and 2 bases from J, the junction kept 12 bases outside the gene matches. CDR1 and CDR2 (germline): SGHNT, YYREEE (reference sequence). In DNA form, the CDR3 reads TGTGCCAGCAGCTTGGATAATAGCGGGAGTTCGATTACCTACGAGCAGTACTTC. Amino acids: CASSLDNSGSSITYEQYF.

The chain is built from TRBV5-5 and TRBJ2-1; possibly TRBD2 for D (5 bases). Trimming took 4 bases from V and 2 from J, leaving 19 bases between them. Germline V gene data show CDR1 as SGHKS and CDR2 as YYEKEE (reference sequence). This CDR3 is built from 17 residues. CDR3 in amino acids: CASSLGLGNIAYNEQFF. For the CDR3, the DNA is TGTGCCAGCAGCCTCGGACTGGGAAACATTGCCTACAATGAGCAGTTCTTC.

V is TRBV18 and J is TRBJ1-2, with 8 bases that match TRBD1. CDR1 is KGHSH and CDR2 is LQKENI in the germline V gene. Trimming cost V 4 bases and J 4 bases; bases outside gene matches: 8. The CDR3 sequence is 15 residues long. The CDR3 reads CASSRPGQAVYGYTF. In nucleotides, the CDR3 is TGTGCCAGCTCACGGCCGGGACAGGCGGTCTATGGCTACACCTTC. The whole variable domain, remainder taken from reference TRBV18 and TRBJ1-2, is NAGVMQNPRHLVRRRGQEARLRCSPMKGHSHVYWYRQLPEEGLKFMVYLQKENIIDESGMPKERFSAEFPKEGPSILRIQQVVRGDSAAYFCASSRPGQAVYGYTFGSGTRLTVV.

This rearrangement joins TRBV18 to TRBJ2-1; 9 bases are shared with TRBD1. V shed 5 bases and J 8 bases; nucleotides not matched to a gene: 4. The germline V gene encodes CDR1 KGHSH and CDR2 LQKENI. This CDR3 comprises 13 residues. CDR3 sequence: CASSRGQGYEQFF. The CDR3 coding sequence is TGTGCCAGCTCAAGGGGACAGGGTTATGAGCAGTTCTTC.